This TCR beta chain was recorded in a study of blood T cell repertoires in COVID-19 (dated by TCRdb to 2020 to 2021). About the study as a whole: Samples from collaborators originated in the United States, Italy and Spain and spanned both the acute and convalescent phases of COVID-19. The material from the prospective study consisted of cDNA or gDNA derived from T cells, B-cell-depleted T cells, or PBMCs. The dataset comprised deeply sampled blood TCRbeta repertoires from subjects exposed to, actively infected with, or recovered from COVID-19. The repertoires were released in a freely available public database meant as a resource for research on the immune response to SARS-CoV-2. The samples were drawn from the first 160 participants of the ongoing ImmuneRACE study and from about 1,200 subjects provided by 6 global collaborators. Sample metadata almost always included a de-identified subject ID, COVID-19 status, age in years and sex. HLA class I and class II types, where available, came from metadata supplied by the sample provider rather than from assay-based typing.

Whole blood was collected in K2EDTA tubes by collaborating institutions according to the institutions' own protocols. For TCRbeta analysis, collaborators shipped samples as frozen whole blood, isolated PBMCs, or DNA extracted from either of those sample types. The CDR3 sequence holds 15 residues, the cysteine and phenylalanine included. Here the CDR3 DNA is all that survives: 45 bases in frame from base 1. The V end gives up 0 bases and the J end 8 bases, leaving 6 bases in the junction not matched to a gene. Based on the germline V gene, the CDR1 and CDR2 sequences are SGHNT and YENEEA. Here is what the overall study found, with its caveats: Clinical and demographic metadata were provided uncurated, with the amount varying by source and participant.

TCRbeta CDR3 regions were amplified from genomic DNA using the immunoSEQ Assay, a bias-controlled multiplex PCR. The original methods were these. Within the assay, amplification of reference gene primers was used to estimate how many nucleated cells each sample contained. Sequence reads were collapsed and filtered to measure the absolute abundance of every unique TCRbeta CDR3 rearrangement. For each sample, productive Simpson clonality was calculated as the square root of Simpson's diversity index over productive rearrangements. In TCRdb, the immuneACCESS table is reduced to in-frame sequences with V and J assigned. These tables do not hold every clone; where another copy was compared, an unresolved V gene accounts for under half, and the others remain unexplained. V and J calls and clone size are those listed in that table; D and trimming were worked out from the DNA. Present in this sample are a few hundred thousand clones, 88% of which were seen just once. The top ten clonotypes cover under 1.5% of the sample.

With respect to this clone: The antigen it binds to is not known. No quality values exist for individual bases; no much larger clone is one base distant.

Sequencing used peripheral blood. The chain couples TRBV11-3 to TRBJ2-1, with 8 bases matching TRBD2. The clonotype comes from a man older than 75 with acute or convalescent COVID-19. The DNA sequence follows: TGTGCCAGCAGCTTAGAGCGGGGGGTCCTCGATGAGCAGTTCTTC. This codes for CASSLERGVLDEQFF. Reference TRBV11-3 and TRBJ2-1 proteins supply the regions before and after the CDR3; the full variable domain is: EAGVVQSPRYKIIEKKQPVAFWCNPISGHNTLYWYLQNLGQGPELLIRYENEEAVDDSQLPKDRFSAERLKGVDSTLKIQPAELGDSAVYLCASSLERGVLDEQFFGPGTRLTVL.